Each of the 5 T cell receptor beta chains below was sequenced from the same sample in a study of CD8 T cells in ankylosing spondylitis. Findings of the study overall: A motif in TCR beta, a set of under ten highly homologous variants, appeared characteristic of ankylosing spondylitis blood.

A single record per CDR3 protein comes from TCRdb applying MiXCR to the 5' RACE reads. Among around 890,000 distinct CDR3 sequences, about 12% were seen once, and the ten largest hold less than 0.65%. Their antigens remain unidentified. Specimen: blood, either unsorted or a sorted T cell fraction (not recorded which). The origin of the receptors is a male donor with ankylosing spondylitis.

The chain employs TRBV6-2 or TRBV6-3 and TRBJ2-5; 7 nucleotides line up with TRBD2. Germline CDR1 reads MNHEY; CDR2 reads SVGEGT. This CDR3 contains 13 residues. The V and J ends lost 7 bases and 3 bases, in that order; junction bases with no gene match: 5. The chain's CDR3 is CASNKLAEETQYF. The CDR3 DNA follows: TGTGCCAGCAATAAGCTAGCGGAAGAGACCCAGTACTTC.

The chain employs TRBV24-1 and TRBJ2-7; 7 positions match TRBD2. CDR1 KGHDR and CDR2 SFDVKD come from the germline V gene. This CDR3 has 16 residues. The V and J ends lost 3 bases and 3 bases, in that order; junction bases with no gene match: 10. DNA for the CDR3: TGTGCCACCAGTGATGAAATAGCGGGCTCTATCTACGAGCAGTACTTC. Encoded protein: CATSDEIAGSIYEQYF.

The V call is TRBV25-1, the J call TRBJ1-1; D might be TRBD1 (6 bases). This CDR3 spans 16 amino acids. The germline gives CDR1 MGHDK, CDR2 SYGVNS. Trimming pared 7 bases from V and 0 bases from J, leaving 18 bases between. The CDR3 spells CASTDTRGNMNTEAFF. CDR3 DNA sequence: TGTGCCAGCACCGATACGAGGGGGAACATGAACACTGAAGCTTTCTTT.

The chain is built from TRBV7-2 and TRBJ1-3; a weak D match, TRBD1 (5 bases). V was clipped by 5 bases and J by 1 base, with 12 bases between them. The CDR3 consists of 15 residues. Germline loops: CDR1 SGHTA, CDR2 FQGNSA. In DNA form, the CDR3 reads TGTGCCAGCAGCCCCTACAGGATTTCTGGAAACACCATATATTTT. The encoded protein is CASSPYRISGNTIYF.

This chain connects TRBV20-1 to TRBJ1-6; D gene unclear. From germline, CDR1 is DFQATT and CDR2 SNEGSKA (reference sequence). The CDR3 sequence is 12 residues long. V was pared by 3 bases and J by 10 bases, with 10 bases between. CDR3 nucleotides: TGCAGTGCTAGGTATGCCGGATCACCCCTCCACTTT. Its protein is CSARYAGSPLHF.